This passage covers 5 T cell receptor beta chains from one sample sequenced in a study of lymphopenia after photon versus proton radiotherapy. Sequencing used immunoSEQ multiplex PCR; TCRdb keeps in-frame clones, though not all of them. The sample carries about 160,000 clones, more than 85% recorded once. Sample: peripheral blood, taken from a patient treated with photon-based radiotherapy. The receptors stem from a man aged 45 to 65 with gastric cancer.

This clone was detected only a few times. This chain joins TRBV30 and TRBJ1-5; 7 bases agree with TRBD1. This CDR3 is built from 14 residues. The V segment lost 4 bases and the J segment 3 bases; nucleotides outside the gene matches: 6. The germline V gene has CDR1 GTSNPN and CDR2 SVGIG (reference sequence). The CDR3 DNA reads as TGTGCCTGGACCAAGGGACAGCACAATCAGCCCCAGCATTTT. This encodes CAWTKGQHNQPQHF. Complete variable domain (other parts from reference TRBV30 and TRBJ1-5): SQTIHQWPATLVQPVGSPLSLECTVEGTSNPNLYWYRQAAGRGLQLLFYSVGIGQISSEVPQNLSASRPQDRQFILSSKKLLLSDSGFYLCAWTKGQHNQPQHFGDGTRLSIL.

CDR3 sequence reads: CAWSGFSRRAPYHEQYF. DNA for the CDR3: TGTGCCTGGAGTGGATTTAGCAGGAGGGCACCCTACCACGAGCAGTACTTC. The chain couples TRBV30 to TRBJ2-7, with D perhaps TRBD2 (6 bases). Germline V gene data show CDR1 as GTSNPN and CDR2 as SVGIG (reference sequence). The V end was cut by 1 base, the J end by 5 bases, with 24 bases between. This CDR3 region has 17 residues.

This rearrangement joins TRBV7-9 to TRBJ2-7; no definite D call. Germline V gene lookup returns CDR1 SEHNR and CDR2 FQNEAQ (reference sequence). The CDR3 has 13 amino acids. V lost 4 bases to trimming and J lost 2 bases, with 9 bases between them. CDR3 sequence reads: CASSSKGPYEQYF. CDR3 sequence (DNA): TGTGCCAGCAGCTCGAAGGGCCCCTACGAGCAGTACTTC.

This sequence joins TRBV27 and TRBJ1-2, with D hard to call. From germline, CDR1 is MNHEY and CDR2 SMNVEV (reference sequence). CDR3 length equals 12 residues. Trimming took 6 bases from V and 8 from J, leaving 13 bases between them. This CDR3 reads CASRREGTGYTF. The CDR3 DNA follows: TGTGCCAGCAGGAGGGAGGGAACCGGCTACACCTTC.

CDR3 DNA: TGTGCCAGCTCATTTGGACAGGGGGCGGTCTACGAGCAGTACTTC. Translated: CASSFGQGAVYEQYF. This chain uses TRBV18 with TRBJ2-7, with 11 bases aligning to TRBD1. The CDR3 totals 15 residues. Trimming took 5 bases from V and 3 from J; bases not matched to a gene: 6. The germline CDR1 and CDR2 sequences are KGHSH and LQKENI.